This TCR beta chain was found in a study of cytomegalovirus exposure and HLA in healthy donors. Likely unrecorded immune exposures existed in these nominally healthy donors. V gave up 2 bases and J gave up 0 bases, with 5 bases separating them. The germline CDR1 and CDR2 sequences are SGHDT and YYEEEE. This CDR3 has 13 residues. The study ran its PCR with 60 Vbeta and 13 Jbeta primers. Using immunoSEQ multiplex PCR, the repertoire was profiled, and TCRdb retains in-frame clones only, with some absent. The top ten clones hold about 0.47% of a sample with 200,000 to 300,000 clones, just under 80% of them seen once.

The sequence was collected from a boy aged 5-17 years in good health and CMV-seronegative. V usage is TRBV5-6 and J usage is TRBJ1-2; D is unclear. The sequencing input was PBMCs. CDR3 region: CASSLTSNYGYTF. CDR3 coding DNA: TGTGCCAGCAGCTTAACATCTAACTATGGCTACACCTTC.